The source of this T cell receptor beta chain is a study of T cell responses to AZD1222 COVID-19 vaccine (dated by TCRdb to the early 2020s). Some background on the complete study: TCR sequencing covered more than 230 trial participants: 200 to 210 given two doses of AZD1222 and some 25 given two doses of MenACWY control vaccine. Trial participants were enrolled by age into subgroups of 18-55, 56-69 and 70-plus years, and about 150, 27 and 61 TCR-sequenced participants, respectively, were included in these subgroups. What the study reported, not specific to this receptor: In the small 56-69-year group, the increase in depth fell short of significance, most likely because of low power. CD4 TCRs associated with the vaccine covered the entire spike protein, and the dominant responses were in regions 160-218 and 743-854. After two AZD1222 doses, spike-specific TCR breadth and depth were significantly higher than at day 0 and than in MenACWY recipients. Most participants were white British and females outnumbered males, and the authors suggested that clonal diversity may have been underestimated. Only five to seven AZD1222 recipients were SARS-CoV-2 seropositive at baseline, limiting conclusions about previously exposed vaccinees. No day 14 peak-response samples were available, so repertoires were characterized only after the peak T cell response. Epitopes outside the regions mutated in the B.1.351 and B.1.1.7 variants were reportedly recognized by nearly half of the unique spike-specific TCRs.

Points on this clone: What antigen it recognizes has not been identified. No base quality information exists; no much larger clone differs at one position.

The CDR3 regions of human TCRbeta chains were analyzed by immunosequencing. On the study's bioinformatics: TCRs in the repertoires were matched against a reference library of SARS-CoV-2-specific TCRs that had been generated with the MIRA antigen-specificity platform. Breadth was defined as the fraction of unique TCRs that were SARS-CoV-2-associated. Depth was defined as the fraction of total T cells that were SARS-CoV-2-associated. Each spike-specific TCR was assigned to its reactive spike region and to a CD4 or CD8 class using the MIRA data. Log10-transformed breadth and depth values were compared by one-way ANOVA with Sidak's multiple comparisons tests. Sourced from immuneACCESS, this table was stored by TCRdb with only in-frame sequences that have V and J called. A share of the clones is absent; for the studies checked, an unresolved V gene accounts for under half, and the remainder has no known explanation. That table gives V, J and clone size, and the DNA gave D and trimming. This sample comprises more than 75,000 clones, less than 95% of them detected only once. The ten most abundant clones make up 8% of the sample.

The meaning of the sample's time point label: about 28 days (+/-7) after the second vaccine dose. AZD1222 recipients with second doses at about 4 weeks or about 12 weeks were pooled, because spike-specific TCR depth and breadth did not differ between schedules. Samples from vaccinated people were obtained from the UK trials COV001 and COV002, which included a single-blind randomized controlled phase 2/3 trial of AZD1222 (ChAdOx1 nCoV-19) in healthy adults. For TCRbeta chain sequencing, PBMC samples from trial participants were taken at day 0 and at day 28 after the second dose. Sequences KGHSH (CDR1) and LQKENI (CDR2) are obtained from the germline V gene. There are 16 amino acids in the CDR3, from cysteine to phenylalanine inclusive. Only the CDR3 part of the read is kept: 48 bases, read in frame from the first base. Germline trimming: 2 bases from V, 3 bases from J; junction bases outside gene matches: 8.

The source material was peripheral blood, sampled 28 days after the second AZD1222 dose. The rearranged segments are TRBV18 and TRBJ1-1, with 8 central nucleotides matching TRBD1. The receptor comes from an adult who received the AZD1222 COVID-19 vaccine. The CDR3 amino acid sequence is: CASSPIQGARDTEAFF. The base sequence is TGTGCCAGCTCACCAATCCAGGGGGCGCGGGACACTGAAGCTTTCTTT.